This TCR beta chain was retrieved from a study of OX40 agonist ivuxolimab in advanced cancers. TCRdb's table, derived via immunoSEQ multiplex PCR, lists solely in-frame clones and lacks some. Of 49,000 or so clones in the sample, more than 80% are singletons; the top ten hold approximately 12%. This CDR3 is built from 13 residues. V was cut by 10 bases and J by 5 bases, with 15 bases left in between. The V gene's germline CDR1 is MNHEY and CDR2 SMNVEV (reference sequence). The receptor's source is an adult with an advanced solid tumor such as melanoma, head and neck, liver or kidney cancer. The chain employs TRBV27 and TRBJ1-5, with D unclear. This specimen consisted of CD4+ or CD8+ T cells sorted from blood, obtained in a trial of the OX40 agonist ivuxolimab. CDR3 DNA sequence: TGTGCCACTAGGGAGGGCCTGTATCAGCCCCAGCATTTT. Translating it yields CATREGLYQPQHF.